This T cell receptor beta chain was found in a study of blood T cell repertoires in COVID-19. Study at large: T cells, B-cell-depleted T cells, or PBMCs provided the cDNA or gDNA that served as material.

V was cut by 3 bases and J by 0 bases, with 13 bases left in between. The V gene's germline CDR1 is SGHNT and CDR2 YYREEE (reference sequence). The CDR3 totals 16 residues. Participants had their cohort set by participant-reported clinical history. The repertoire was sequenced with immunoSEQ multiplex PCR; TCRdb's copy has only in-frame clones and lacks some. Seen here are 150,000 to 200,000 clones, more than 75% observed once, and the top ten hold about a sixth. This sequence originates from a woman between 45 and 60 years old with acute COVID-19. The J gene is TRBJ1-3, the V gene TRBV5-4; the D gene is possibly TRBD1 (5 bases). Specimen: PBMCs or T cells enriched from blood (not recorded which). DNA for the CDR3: TGTGCCAGCAGCTGGTGGGGCAGAGACTCTGGAAACACCATATATTTT. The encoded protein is CASSWWGRDSGNTIYF.